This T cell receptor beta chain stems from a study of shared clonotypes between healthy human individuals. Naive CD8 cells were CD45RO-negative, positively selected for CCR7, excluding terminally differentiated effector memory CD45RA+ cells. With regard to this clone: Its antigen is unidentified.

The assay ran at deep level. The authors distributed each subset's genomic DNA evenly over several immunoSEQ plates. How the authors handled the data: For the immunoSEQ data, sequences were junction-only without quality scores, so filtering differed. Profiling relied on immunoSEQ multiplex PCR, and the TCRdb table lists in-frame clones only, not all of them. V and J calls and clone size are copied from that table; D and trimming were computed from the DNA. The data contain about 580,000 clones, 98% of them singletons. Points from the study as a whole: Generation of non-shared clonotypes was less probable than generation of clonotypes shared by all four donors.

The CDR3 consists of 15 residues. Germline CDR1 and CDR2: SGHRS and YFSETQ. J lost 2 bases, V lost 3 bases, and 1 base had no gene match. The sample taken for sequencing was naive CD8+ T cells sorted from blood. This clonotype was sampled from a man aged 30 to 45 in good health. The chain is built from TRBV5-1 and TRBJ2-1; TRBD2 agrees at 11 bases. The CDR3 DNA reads TGCGCCAGCAGCTGGACTAGCGGGCCCTACAATGAGCAGTTCTTC. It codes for CASSWTSGPYNEQFF.